Below, 9 T cell receptor beta chains from the same sample are listed, as sequenced in a study of early T cells in non-severe SARS-CoV-2 infection. MiXCR, applied by TCRdb to the 5' RACE reads, yields one record per CDR3 protein. The sample consists of around 66,000 distinct CDR3 sequences, approximately 6.1% of them appearing once. The input for sequencing was whole blood, taken at baseline. The origin of the receptors is an adult who was a healthcare worker with PCR-confirmed SARS-CoV-2 infection or an uninfected control (not recorded which).

This clonotype appeared many times. V gene TRBV27 combines with J gene TRBJ1-6; TRBD1 might be the D (5 bases). With 2 bases removed from V and 13 bases from J, the gap between germline ends came to 12 bases. Per the germline V gene, CDR1 is MNHEY and CDR2 is SMNVEV (reference sequence). This CDR3 is built from 13 residues. The CDR3 region has the DNA TGTGCCAGCAGTTTAGTGGGACTACGGCCCCTCCACTTT. It specifies CASSLVGLRPLHF.

This clonotype came up many times. The gene calls are TRBV7-2 and TRBJ1-4, with 7 bases that match TRBD1. The CDR3 extends over 15 amino acids. J gave up 7 bases and V 1 base, and 6 bases lay outside the gene matches. Germline V gene lookup returns CDR1 SGHTA and CDR2 FQGNSA. The CDR3 loop reads CASSLGGTEGEKLFF. In nucleotides, the CDR3 is TGTGCCAGCAGCTTAGGAGGGACAGAGGGTGAAAAACTGTTTTTT.

This clonotype was counted between two and nine times. The chain is built from TRBV29-1 and TRBJ1-1; TRBD1 aligns across 8 bases. The V segment lost 6 bases and the J segment 1 base; nucleotides outside the gene matches: 4. The CDR3 runs to 13 residues. Germline-derived CDR1 and CDR2 are SQVTM and ANQGSEA. The CDR3 is CSVVGQENTEAFF. CDR3 nucleotide sequence: TGCAGCGTGGTGGGACAGGAGAACACTGAAGCTTTCTTT.

Many counts were recorded for this clonotype. The V gene is TRBV10-1, the J gene TRBJ1-6; weak D call: TRBD1 (6 bases). The CDR3 sequence is 14 residues long. Germline assignment: CDR1 WNHNN and CDR2 SYGVQD (reference sequence). Trimming removed 0 bases at V and 6 bases at J, with 6 bases between. For the CDR3, the DNA is TGCGCCAGCAGTGAGTCCAGGGGTAATTCACCCCTCCACTTT. Translated, it gives CASSESRGNSPLHF.

This clonotype was counted ten times or more. The V gene is TRBV29-1, the J gene TRBJ2-5; 10 bases align to TRBD2. The trim removed 5 bases at V and 5 bases at J, leaving 8 bases unmatched. Germline CDR1 SQVTM, CDR2 ANQGSEA. The CDR3 spans 14 residues. The CDR3 region is CSVTMTSGLETQYF. CDR3 DNA: TGCAGCGTTACCATGACTAGCGGGTTGGAGACCCAGTACTTC.

This clonotype was counted many times. The chain couples TRBV7-6 to TRBJ2-1; D not resolved. The CDR3 extends over 16 amino acids. V dropped 1 base and J dropped 0 bases, with 10 bases sitting between them. The V gene's germline CDR1 is SGHVS and CDR2 FNYEAQ. The DNA for the CDR3 is TGTGCCAGCAGCTTAGTACGTTCAATCTCCTACAATGAGCAGTTCTTC. It is translated as CASSLVRSISYNEQFF.

In this sample, this clonotype turned up many times. This chain uses TRBV20-1 with TRBJ1-2, with 8 bases that match TRBD1. The CDR3 loop spans 13 amino acids. Trimming took 6 bases from V and 0 from J; bases not matched to a gene: 3. CDR1 is DFQATT, CDR2 SNEGSKA, per germline (reference sequence). The CDR3 here is CSAPDRANYGYTF. The DNA of the CDR3 is TGCAGTGCCCCGGACAGGGCTAACTATGGCTACACCTTC.

This clonotype has a handful of counts. The CDR3 reads CASSLGTSGSYEQYF. CDR3 nucleotides: TGTGCCAGCAGCCTCGGGACTAGCGGTTCCTACGAGCAGTACTTC. The V and J genes are TRBV3-1 and TRBJ2-7, with TRBD2 matching 11 bases. The CDR3 runs to 15 residues. The germline V gene has CDR1 LGHDT and CDR2 YNNKEL (reference sequence). The V gene end was trimmed by 4 bases and the J gene end by 1 base; junction bases not matched to a gene: 3.

The sample holds many counts of this clonotype. V and J are TRBV4-1 and TRBJ2-3; D ambiguous. The ends were cut back, 3 bases at V and 4 bases at J, with 23 bases in the middle. The CDR3 is made up of 18 amino acids. Germline CDR1 reads MGHRA; CDR2 reads YSYEKL. The CDR3: CASSHLKIPPVVADTQYF. The CDR3 DNA sequence: TGCGCCAGCAGCCACCTGAAGATCCCCCCCGTAGTTGCAGATACGCAGTATTTT.